Here is one T cell receptor beta chain with its context. Assay used: immunoSEQ multiplex PCR; TCRdb lists only in-frame clones, some missing. The sample includes 95,000 to 120,000 clones, 85% of them seen just once. The sample is drawn from a study of blood T cell repertoires in COVID-19. Turning to the study itself: In each case, the material was cDNA or gDNA derived from T cells, B-cell-depleted T cells, or PBMCs.

V gave up 7 bases and J gave up 3 bases; unmatched junction bases: 8. The CDR3 is made up of 14 amino acids. Germline CDR1 and CDR2: MNHNS and SASEGT. The sequence was collected from a human donor in a cohort sampled during active COVID-19. This rearrangement joins TRBV6-1 to TRBJ2-5; TRBD1 aligns across 7 bases. Input material: peripheral blood. The CDR3 coding sequence is TGTGCCAGCACTAAACAGGGGTGGGAAGAGACCCAGTACTTC. Amino acid sequence: CASTKQGWEETQYF.